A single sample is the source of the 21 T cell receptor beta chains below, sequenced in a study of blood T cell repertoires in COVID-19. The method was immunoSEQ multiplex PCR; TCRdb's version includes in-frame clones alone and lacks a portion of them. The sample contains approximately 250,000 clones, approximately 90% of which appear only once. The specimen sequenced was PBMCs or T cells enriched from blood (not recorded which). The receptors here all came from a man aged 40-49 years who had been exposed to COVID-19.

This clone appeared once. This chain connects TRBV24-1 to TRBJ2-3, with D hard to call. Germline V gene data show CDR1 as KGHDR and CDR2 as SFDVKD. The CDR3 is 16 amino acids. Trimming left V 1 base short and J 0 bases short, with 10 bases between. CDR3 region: CATSDFRQASTDTQYF. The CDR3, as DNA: TGTGCCACCAGTGATTTCCGGCAGGCTAGCACAGATACGCAGTATTTT.

In nucleotides, the CDR3 is TGCGCCAGCAGTGAGCCCGATAAACTCTATGAGCAGTTCTTC. Protein: CASSEPDKLYEQFF. The chain has TRBV10-1 and TRBJ2-1; D remains unclear. The germline V gene encodes CDR1 WNHNN and CDR2 SYGVQD (reference sequence). V lost 2 bases and J 8 bases, leaving 13 bases between the germline ends. The CDR3 is made up of 14 amino acids.

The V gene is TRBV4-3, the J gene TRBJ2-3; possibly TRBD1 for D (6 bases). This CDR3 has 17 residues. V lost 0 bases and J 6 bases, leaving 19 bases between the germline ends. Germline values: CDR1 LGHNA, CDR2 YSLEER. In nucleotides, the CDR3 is TGCGCCAGCAGCCAAGATAGAAGACAGGCAACGAGGGATACGCAGTATTTT. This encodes CASSQDRRQATRDTQYF.

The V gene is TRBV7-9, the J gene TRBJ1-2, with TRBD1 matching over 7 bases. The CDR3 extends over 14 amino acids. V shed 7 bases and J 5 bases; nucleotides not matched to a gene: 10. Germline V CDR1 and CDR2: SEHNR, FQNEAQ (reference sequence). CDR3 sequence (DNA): TGTGCCAGCACCAAAGGGGGACAGCTTTATGGCTACACCTTC. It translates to CASTKGGQLYGYTF.

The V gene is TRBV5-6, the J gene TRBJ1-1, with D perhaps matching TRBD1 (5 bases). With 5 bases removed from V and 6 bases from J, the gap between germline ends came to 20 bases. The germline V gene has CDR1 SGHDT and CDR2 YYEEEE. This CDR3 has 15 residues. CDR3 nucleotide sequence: TGTGCCAGCAGACCCGCCGGTGGTTCGGGGGCTGAAGCTTTCTTT. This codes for CASRPAGGSGAEAFF.

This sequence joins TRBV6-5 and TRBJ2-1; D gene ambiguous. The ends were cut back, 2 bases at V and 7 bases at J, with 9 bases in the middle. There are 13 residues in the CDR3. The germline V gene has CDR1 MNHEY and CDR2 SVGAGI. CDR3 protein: CASSYHTTNEQFF. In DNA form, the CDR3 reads TGTGCCAGCAGTTACCATACTACAAATGAGCAGTTCTTC.

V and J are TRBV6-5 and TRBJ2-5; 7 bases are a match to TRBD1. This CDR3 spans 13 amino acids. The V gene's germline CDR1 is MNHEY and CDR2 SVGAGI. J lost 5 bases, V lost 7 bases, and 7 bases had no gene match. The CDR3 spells CASTSQGEETQYF. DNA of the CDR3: TGTGCCAGCACCTCGCAGGGGGAGGAGACCCAGTACTTC.

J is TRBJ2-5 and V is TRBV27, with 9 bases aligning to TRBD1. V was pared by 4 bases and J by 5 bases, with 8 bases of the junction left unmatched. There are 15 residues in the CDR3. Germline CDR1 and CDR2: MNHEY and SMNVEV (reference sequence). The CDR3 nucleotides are TGTGCCAGCAGTTCCCTACAGGGGGCAAGGGAGACCCAGTACTTC. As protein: CASSSLQGARETQYF.

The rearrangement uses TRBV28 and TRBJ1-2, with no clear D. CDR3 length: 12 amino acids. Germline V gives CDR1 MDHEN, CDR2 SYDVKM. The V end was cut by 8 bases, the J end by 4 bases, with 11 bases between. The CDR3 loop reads CASGSTSYGYTF. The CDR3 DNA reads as TGTGCCAGCGGCTCCACCTCCTATGGCTACACCTTC.

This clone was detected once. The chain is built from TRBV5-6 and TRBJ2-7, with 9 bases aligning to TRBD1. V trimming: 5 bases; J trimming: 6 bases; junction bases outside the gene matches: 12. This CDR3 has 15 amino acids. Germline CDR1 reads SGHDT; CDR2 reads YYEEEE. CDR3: CASRQSGTGRVEQYF. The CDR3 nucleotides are TGTGCCAGCAGGCAATCCGGGACAGGGAGGGTCGAGCAGTACTTC.

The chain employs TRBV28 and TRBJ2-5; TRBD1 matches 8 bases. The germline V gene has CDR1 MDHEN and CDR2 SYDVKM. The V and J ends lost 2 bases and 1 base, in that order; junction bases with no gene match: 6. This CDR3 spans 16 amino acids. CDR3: CASSLIRTGRQETQYF. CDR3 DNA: TGTGCCAGCAGTTTAATCAGGACAGGGCGCCAAGAGACCCAGTACTTC. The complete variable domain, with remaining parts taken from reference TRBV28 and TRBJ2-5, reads DVKVTQSSRYLVKRTGEKVFLECVQDMDHENMFWYRQDPGLGLRLIYFSYDVKMKEKGDIPEGYSVSREKKERFSLILESASTNQTSMYLCASSLIRTGRQETQYFGPGTRLLVL.

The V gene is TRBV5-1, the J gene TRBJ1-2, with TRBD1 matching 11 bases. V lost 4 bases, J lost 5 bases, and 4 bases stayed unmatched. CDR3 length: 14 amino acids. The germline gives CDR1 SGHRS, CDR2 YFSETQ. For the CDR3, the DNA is TGCGCCAGCAGCATTGGGACAGGGGGGTATGGCTACACCTTC. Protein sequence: CASSIGTGGYGYTF.

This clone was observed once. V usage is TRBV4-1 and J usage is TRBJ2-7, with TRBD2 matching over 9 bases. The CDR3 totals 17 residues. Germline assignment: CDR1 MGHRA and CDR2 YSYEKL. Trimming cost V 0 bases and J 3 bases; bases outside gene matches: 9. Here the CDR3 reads CASSQDPPTSGYYEQYF. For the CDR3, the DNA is TGCGCCAGCAGCCAAGACCCCCCGACTAGCGGATACTACGAGCAGTACTTC.

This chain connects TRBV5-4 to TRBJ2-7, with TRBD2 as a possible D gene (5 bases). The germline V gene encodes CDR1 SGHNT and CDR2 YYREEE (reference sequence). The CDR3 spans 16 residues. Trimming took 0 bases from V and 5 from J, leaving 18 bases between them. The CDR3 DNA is TGTGCCAGCAGCTTGGGGCTCGCGGAGGTGCCTCACGAGCAGTACTTC. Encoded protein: CASSLGLAEVPHEQYF. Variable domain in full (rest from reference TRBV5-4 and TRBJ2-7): ETGVTQSPTHLIKTRGQQVTLRCSSQSGHNTVSWYQQALGQGPQFIFQYYREEENGRGNFPPRFSGLQFPNYSSELNVNALELDDSALYLCASSLGLAEVPHEQYFGPGTRLTVT.

CDR3 in DNA: TGTGCCAGCAGCCTGTACAGAGTCGGCTACACCTTC. This translates into CASSLYRVGYTF. The chain combines TRBV16 with TRBJ1-2; D uncertain. The CDR3 sequence is 12 residues long. V was trimmed by 4 bases and J by 8 bases, leaving 11 bases between them. Germline V CDR1 and CDR2: KGHSY, FQNENV.

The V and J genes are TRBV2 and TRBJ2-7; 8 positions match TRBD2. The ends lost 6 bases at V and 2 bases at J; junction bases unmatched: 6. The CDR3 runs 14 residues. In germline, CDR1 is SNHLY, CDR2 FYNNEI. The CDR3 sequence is CASRGSGNTYEQYF. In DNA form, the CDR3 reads TGTGCCAGCAGGGGTAGCGGGAACACCTACGAGCAGTACTTC.

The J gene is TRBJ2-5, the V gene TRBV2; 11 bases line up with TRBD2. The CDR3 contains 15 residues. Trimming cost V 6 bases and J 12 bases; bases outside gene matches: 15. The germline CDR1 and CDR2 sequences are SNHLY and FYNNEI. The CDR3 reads CASSLIAGGDKGKYF. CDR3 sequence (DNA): TGTGCCAGCAGCCTCATAGCGGGAGGGGACAAAGGAAAGTACTTC.

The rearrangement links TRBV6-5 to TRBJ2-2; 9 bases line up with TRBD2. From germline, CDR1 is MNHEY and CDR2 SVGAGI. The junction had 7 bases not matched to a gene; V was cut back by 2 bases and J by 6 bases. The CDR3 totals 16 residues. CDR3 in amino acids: CASSYSPAGGPGELFF. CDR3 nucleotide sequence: TGTGCCAGCAGTTACAGCCCAGCGGGAGGCCCCGGGGAGCTGTTTTTT.

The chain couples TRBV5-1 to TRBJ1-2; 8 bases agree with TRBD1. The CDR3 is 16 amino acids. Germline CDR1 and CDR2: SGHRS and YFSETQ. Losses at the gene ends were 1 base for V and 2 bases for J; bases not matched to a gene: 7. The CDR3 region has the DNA TGCGCCAGCAGCTTGAACCCTTGGACAGGGAACTATGGCTACACCTTC. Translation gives CASSLNPWTGNYGYTF. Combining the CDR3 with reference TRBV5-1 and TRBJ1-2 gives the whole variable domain KAGVTQTPRYLIKTRGQQVTLSCSPISGHRSVSWYQQTPGQGLQFLFEYFSETQRNKGNFPGRFSGRQFSNSRSEMNVSTLELGDSALYLCASSLNPWTGNYGYTFGSGTRLTVV.

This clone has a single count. CDR3 DNA sequence: TGCGCCAGCACCAATCCAGGGGCCACTGAAGCTTTCTTT. Amino acids: CASTNPGATEAFF. The chain recombines TRBV5-1 with TRBJ1-1; possible D gene TRBD1, 6 bases. Germline V gives CDR1 SGHRS, CDR2 YFSETQ. With 6 bases removed from V and 4 bases from J, the gap between germline ends came to 13 bases. CDR3 length: 13 residues.

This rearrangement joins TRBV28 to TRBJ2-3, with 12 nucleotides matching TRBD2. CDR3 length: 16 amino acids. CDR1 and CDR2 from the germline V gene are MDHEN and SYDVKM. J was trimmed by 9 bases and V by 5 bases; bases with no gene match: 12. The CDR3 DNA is TGTGCCAGCAGTGATACTAGCGGGAGGATTGTTCCGACGCAGTATTTT. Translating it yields CASSDTSGRIVPTQYF.